This T cell receptor (beta chain) was obtained from a study of response to subunit inactivated influenza vaccine. CDR3 size: 13 residues. The V gene's germline CDR1 is DFQATT and CDR2 SNEGSKA (reference sequence). V shed 6 bases and J shed 5 bases, with 16 bases lying between them. TCRdb reanalysed the RT-PCR reads using MiXCR and keeps one entry per CDR3 protein. The table has about 700,000 distinct CDR3 sequences, roughly 14% seen once. This clonotype was picked up a small number of times. The TCR sequence derives from a man aged 50-60 years who received an inactivated influenza vaccine. Source: PBMCs from blood, taken 12 days after vaccination. The genes are TRBV20-1 and TRBJ2-5; perhaps TRBD2 as D (7 bases). The CDR3 nucleotides are TGCAGTGCAGGGGGGGGCCTGCGGGAGACCCAGTACTTC. Translation gives CSAGGGLRETQYF.